This T cell receptor (beta chain) was found in a study of blood T cell repertoires in COVID-19. Seattle-derived patients entered the study during active infection and were followed longitudinally. Clones were read by immunoSEQ multiplex PCR, and TCRdb kept only the in-frame ones, dropping some. The sample has roughly 410,000 clones, 87% seen once. The germline gives CDR1 DFQATT, CDR2 SNEGSKA (reference sequence). The CDR3 consists of 11 residues. Deletions cut 7 bases from V and 4 bases from J, with 9 bases between. The chain is built from TRBV20-1 and TRBJ2-3; D possibly corresponds to TRBD2 (5 bases). Sample: peripheral blood. This TCR came from a woman in her fifties or sixties with COVID-19, enrolled during active disease. In DNA, the CDR3 is TGCAGTGTTCCAGCGGCAGATACGCAGTATTTT. This sequence encodes CSVPAADTQYF.